Included here is one TCR beta chain sequence, with context. This entry comes from a study of Ad26.COV2.S vaccination and SARS-CoV-2 variants. Using immunoSEQ multiplex PCR, the repertoire was profiled, and TCRdb retains in-frame clones only, with some absent. The data hold roughly 140,000 clones, with roughly 88% observed a single time. The TCR was taken from a human donor who had recovered from COVID-19. Material: peripheral blood, obtained after recovery from COVID-19.

CDR3 sequence (DNA): TGTGCCAGCAGTTTACCCCGGGAAAAACTGTTTTTT. It translates to CASSLPREKLFF. J is TRBJ1-4 and V is TRBV12-3 or TRBV12-4; unclear D gene. CDR3 length: 12 residues. Between the trimmed V and J ends, which lost 2 bases and 8 bases, there was a span of 6 bases.